This is a list of T cell receptor beta chains from one sample in a study of cytomegalovirus exposure and HLA in healthy donors. Clones were read by immunoSEQ multiplex PCR, and TCRdb kept only the in-frame ones, dropping some. The repertoire has 180,000 or so clones, 75% of them found once; the top ten carry around 7.7%. The sequencing input was PBMCs. Receptor source: a woman aged 40 to 50 in good health and CMV-seropositive. CDR3s include the opening cysteine and the closing phenylalanine or tryptophan. Fields, in order: V gene, D gene, clone size, J gene, CDR3 protein, CDR3 DNA. The D gene is left open where the match is weak. Where a row states a size, it is once, few, many or the class of an expanded clone; other rows omit it.

TRBV19	TRBD1	.	TRBJ2-2	CASSAGTGNTGELFF	TGTGCCAGTAGTGCCGGGACAGGCAACACCGGGGAGCTGTTTTTT
TRBV9	.	.	TRBJ1-1	CASSVGRSNQNTEAFF	TGTGCCAGCAGCGTAGGCAGATCAAACCAAAACACTGAAGCTTTCTTT
TRBV30	TRBD2	.	TRBJ2-5	CAWSGGVGLAGGTQYF	TGTGCCTGGAGTGGAGGGGTAGGGCTAGCGGGGGGGACCCAGTACTTC
TRBV5-1	TRBD2	few	TRBJ2-2	CASSLLAGELVGELFF	TGCGCCAGCAGCTTACTAGCGGGAGAGTTGGTAGGGGAGCTGTTTTTT
TRBV28	.	few	TRBJ1-2	CASRPGVIEGYTF	TGTGCCAGCAGACCAGGGGTAATTGAGGGCTACACCTTC
TRBV6-5	.	.	TRBJ2-2	CASSYSGLITGELFF	TGTGCCAGCAGTTACTCCGGGTTAATCACCGGGGAGCTGTTTTTT
TRBV28	.	.	TRBJ2-1	CASSYPGRASDSYNEQFF	TGTGCCAGCAGTTATCCCGGGCGAGCTAGCGACTCCTACAATGAGCAGTTCTTC
TRBV5-6	TRBD2	.	TRBJ2-1	CASSSHLTSGRARNEQFF	TGTGCCAGCAGCTCCCACTTGACTAGCGGGAGGGCCCGGAATGAGCAGTTCTTC
TRBV25-1	.	.	TRBJ1-1	CASSDSAGIPREAFF	TGTGCCAGCAGTGATAGTGCCGGGATCCCTCGTGAAGCTTTCTTT
TRBV11-3	.	few	TRBJ1-1	CASSFGTRHTEAFF	TGTGCCAGCAGCTTTGGGACAAGACACACTGAAGCTTTCTTT
TRBV5-1	TRBD2	.	TRBJ2-7	CASSLGTSGEQYF	TGCGCCAGCAGCCTGGGGACTAGCGGCGAGCAGTACTTC
TRBV7-3	.	.	TRBJ2-7	CASSRIQGYEQYF	TGTGCCAGCAGCCGAATACAGGGCTACGAGCAGTACTTC
TRBV6-5	.	.	TRBJ1-2	CASSYSRRENYGYTF	TGTGCCAGCAGTTACTCGAGACGGGAAAACTATGGCTACACCTTC
TRBV7-2	.	.	TRBJ1-4	CASSLGSATNEKLFF	TGTGCCAGCAGCTTAGGTTCTGCAACTAATGAAAAACTGTTTTTT
TRBV5-5	.	.	TRBJ1-3	CASSLTSNTIYF	TGTGCCAGCAGCTTGACTTCAAACACCATATATTTT
TRBV18	.	.	TRBJ1-5	CASSPVYRDSNQPQHF	TGTGCCAGCTCACCAGTATACAGGGATAGCAATCAGCCCCAGCATTTT
TRBV4-2	TRBD1	.	TRBJ1-1	CASSQPRGSTEAFF	TGTGCCAGCAGCCAACCCAGGGGGTCCACTGAAGCTTTCTTT